The TCR beta chain under discussion was sequenced for a study of spatial heterogeneity in lung cancer. Broader study findings: Resection blood, more than follow-up blood, showed ubiquitous expanded tumor TCRs.

The sample holds a few counts of this clonotype. Its antigen remains unknown. TCRdb called the 5' RACE reads again in MiXCR, with one record for every CDR3 protein. The top ten clones hold roughly 14% of a sample with fewer than 65,000 distinct CDR3 sequences, approximately 6% of them seen once. Time point: sample taken at primary tumor resection. The sequenced sample was PBMCs, obtained at surgery. The sequence was obtained from a female donor with early-stage non-small cell lung cancer.

CDR3 coding DNA: TGTGCCAGCAGCTTAGATCGGGGAGGGAACACCGGGGAGCTGTTTTTT. Its translation: CASSLDRGGNTGELFF. The chain joins TRBV7-2 to TRBJ2-2; TRBD2 might be the D (6 bases). CDR1 is SGHTA and CDR2 is FQGNSA in the germline V gene. There are 16 residues in the CDR3. V gave up 1 base and J gave up 1 base, with 10 bases separating them. Together with reference TRBV7-2 and TRBJ2-2, the CDR3 gives the full variable domain: GAGVSQSPSNKVTEKGKDVELRCDPISGHTALYWYRQSLGQGLEFLIYFQGNSAPDKSGLPSDRFSAERTGGSVSTLTIQRTQQEDSAVYLCASSLDRGGNTGELFFGEGSRLTVL.